This is a list of T cell receptor beta chains from one sample in a study of blood T cell repertoires in COVID-19. Sequencing was performed with immunoSEQ multiplex PCR; in TCRdb, only in-frame clones are kept and a portion is missing. The sample records about 250,000 clones, nearly 90% being singletons. Specimen: peripheral blood. Source of these receptors: a man between 18 and 35 years old with active or convalescent COVID-19. The conserved cysteine and the conserved F or W are not part of the CDR3 here.

cdr3_aa j_call cdr3_length v_call
ASSIEQTRANEKLF TRBJ1-4 14 TRBV19
ASSFERLSSYEQY TRBJ2-7 13 TRBV7-2
ASSSQGAEAF TRBJ1-1 10 TRBV7-9
ASSSRTSGEETQY TRBJ2-5 13 TRBV27
ASNIQNESGRVQETQY TRBJ2-5 16 TRBV21-1
ASSQDVLAGAADTQY TRBJ2-3 15 TRBV4-2
ASSISPGGQANTGELF TRBJ2-2 16 TRBV7-2
ASSLAQVGTEAF TRBJ1-1 12 TRBV5-1
ASSIGRVVKNIQY TRBJ2-4 13 TRBV19
ASSQEVLAGVNEQF TRBJ2-1 14 TRBV3-1/TRBV3-2
ASSQDRESPLH TRBJ1-6 11 TRBV4-1
ASRLRGRGTNLNTEAF TRBJ1-1 16 TRBV19
ASSYDSRWGTGYT TRBJ1-2 13 TRBV6-2/TRBV6-3
ASSRDSTDTQY TRBJ2-3 11 TRBV6-2/TRBV6-3
ASSLGPTGGTDTQY TRBJ2-3 14 TRBV4-3
ASIPTGLANSPLH TRBJ1-6 13 TRBV28
ASSSGGSETQY TRBJ2-5 11 TRBV19
ANDPTGMNEQF TRBJ2-1 11 TRBV4-3
ASSWDRGFTGSYEQY TRBJ2-7 15 TRBV28
ASSPTGLVNEQF TRBJ2-1 12 TRBV7-2
ASSPRGVRGYT TRBJ1-2 11 TRBV5-4
ASSEALGGEETQY TRBJ2-5 13 TRBV2
ASMLVLGGIEKLF TRBJ1-4 13 TRBV27
ASSGRTGVQPQH TRBJ1-5 12 TRBV27
ASRQTAGGEKLF TRBJ1-4 12 TRBV6-6
ASSSGQFSNQPQH TRBJ1-5 13 TRBV19
ATEAGQTYNEQF TRBJ2-1 12 TRBV28
ASSLLQGNTEAF TRBJ1-1 12 TRBV27
ASSPAGWDTDTQY TRBJ2-3 13 TRBV18
ASSSSSGTGGYEQY TRBJ2-7 14 TRBV5-1
ASHLRDRGYQPQH TRBJ1-5 13 TRBV19
ASSLVASGRINNEQF TRBJ2-1 15 TRBV28
ASRTLGQGHSPLH TRBJ1-6 13 TRBV19
ASSLGTNTGELF TRBJ2-2 12 TRBV27
ASSEEAVGGNTIY TRBJ1-3 13 TRBV2
ASSQDWSSYEQY TRBJ2-7 12 TRBV3-1/TRBV3-2
ASKTSGGIYNEQF TRBJ2-1 13 TRBV10-2
ASSFSTGYTEAF TRBJ1-1 12 TRBV7-6
ASSATAGTDMNTEAF TRBJ1-1 15 TRBV5-1
ASSLNRGNTGELF TRBJ2-2 13 TRBV7-2
ASSYPPQASNEKLF TRBJ1-4 14 TRBV6-6
ASSVERETEAF TRBJ1-1 11 TRBV9
ASAPDGTYEQY TRBJ2-7 11 TRBV19
ASSGTGLNNSPLH TRBJ1-6 13 TRBV9
ASSPSVGENTEAF TRBJ1-1 13 TRBV11-2
ASSPGLGEGAGQPQH TRBJ1-5 15 TRBV7-2
AWATGPEKLF TRBJ1-4 10 TRBV30
ASRPRDSRGTQY TRBJ2-3 12 TRBV19
ATSDSSGSGNEQF TRBJ2-1 13 TRBV24-1
ASSLIAAVGYEQY TRBJ2-7 13 TRBV28
ASSQGQEAF TRBJ1-1 9 TRBV11-3